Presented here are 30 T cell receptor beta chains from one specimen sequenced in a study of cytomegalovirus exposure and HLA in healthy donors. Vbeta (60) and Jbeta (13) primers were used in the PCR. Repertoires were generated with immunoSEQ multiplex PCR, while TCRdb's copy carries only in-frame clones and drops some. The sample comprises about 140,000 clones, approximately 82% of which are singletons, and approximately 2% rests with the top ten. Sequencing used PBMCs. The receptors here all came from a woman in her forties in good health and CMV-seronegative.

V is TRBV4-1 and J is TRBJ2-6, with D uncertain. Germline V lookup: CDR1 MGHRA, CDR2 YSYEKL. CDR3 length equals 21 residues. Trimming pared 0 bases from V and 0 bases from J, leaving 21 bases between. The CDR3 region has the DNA TGCGCCAGCAGCCAAGAGCCTCGGCAGCGACTTAGCCCCTCTGGGGCCAACGTCCTGACTTTC. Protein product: CASSQEPRQRLSPSGANVLTF.

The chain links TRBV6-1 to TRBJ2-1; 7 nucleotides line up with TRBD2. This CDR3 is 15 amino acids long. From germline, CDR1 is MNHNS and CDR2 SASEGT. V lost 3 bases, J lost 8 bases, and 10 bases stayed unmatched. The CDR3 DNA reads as TGTGCCAGCAGTGACTGGGGGGGTGACCTCCATGAGCAGTTCTTC. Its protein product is CASSDWGGDLHEQFF.

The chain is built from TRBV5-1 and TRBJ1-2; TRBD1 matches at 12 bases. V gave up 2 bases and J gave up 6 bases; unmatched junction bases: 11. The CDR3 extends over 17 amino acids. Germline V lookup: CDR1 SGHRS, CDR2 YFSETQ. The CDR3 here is CASSLSGTGGAGDGYTF. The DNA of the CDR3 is TGCGCCAGCAGCTTATCCGGGACAGGGGGCGCAGGGGATGGCTACACCTTC.

CDR3 nucleotides: TGCGCCAGCAGCCGGCTTGTTGTGCAGGGAGGCTCCTACGAGCAGTACTTC. As protein: CASSRLVVQGGSYEQYF. The J gene is TRBJ2-7, the V gene TRBV5-1, with a weak D call TRBD2 (6 bases). V lost 4 bases and J lost 0, with 20 bases in between. CDR3 length: 17 amino acids. Germline loops: CDR1 SGHRS, CDR2 YFSETQ.

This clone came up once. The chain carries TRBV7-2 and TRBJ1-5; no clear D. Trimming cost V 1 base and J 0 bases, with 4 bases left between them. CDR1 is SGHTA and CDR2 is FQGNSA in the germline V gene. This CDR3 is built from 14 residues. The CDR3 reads CASSLVNSNQPQHF. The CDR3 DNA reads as TGTGCCAGCAGCTTAGTAAATAGCAATCAGCCCCAGCATTTT.

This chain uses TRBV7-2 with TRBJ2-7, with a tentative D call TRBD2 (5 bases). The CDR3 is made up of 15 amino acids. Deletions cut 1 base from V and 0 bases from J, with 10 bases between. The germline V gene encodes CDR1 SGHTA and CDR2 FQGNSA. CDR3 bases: TGTGCCAGCAGCTTAGATCCGGGAAACTCCTACGAGCAGTACTTC. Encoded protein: CASSLDPGNSYEQYF. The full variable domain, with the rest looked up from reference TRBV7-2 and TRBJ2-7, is GAGVSQSPSNKVTEKGKDVELRCDPISGHTALYWYRQSLGQGLEFLIYFQGNSAPDKSGLPSDRFSAERTGGSVSTLTIQRTQQEDSAVYLCASSLDPGNSYEQYFGPGTRLTVT.

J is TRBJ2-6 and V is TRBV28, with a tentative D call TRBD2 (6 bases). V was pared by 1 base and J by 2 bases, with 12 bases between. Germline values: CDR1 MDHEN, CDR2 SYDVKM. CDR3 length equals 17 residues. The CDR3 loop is CASSLSRGGTGANVLTF. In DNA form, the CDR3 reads TGTGCCAGCAGTTTATCTCGTGGGGGGACTGGGGCCAACGTCCTGACTTTC.

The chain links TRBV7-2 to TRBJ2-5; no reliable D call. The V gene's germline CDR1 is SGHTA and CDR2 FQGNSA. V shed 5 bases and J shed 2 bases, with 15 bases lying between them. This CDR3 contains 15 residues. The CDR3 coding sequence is TGTGCCAGCAGCCCAAGACACGGCTTGCAAGAGACCCAGTACTTC. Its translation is CASSPRHGLQETQYF.

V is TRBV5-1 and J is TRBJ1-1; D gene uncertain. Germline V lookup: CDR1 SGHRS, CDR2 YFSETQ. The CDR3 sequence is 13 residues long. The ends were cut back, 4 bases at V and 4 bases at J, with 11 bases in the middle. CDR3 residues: CASSPLGGTEAFF. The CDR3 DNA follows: TGCGCCAGCAGCCCCCTGGGAGGCACTGAAGCTTTCTTT.

The CDR3 sequence: CASNSGREKNIQYF. The CDR3 coding sequence is TGCGCCAGCAATAGCGGGAGGGAAAAAAACATTCAGTACTTC. The rearrangement links TRBV5-1 to TRBJ2-4, with 11 positions matching TRBD2. Germline trimming cut 6 bases from V and 4 bases from J; bases unmatched to any gene: 3. The length of the CDR3 is 14 residues. Germline V gene data show CDR1 as SGHRS and CDR2 as YFSETQ.

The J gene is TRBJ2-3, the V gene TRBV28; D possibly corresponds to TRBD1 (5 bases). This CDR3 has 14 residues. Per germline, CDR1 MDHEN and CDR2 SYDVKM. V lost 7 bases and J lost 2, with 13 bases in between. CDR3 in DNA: TGTGCCAGCACCCAAGGGGCTAACACAGATACGCAGTATTTT. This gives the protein CASTQGANTDTQYF.

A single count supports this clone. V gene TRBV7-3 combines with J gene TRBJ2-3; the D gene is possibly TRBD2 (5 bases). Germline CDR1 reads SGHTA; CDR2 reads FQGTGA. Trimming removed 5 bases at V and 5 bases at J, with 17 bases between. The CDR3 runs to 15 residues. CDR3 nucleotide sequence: TGTGCCAGCAGCCGTTCCCCACTGGCGGGAGATACGCAGTATTTT. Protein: CASSRSPLAGDTQYF.

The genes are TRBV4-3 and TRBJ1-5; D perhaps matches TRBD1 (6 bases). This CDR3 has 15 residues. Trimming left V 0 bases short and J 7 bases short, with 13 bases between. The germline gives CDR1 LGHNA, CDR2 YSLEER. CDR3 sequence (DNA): TGCGCCAGCAGCCAAGAACAGGGAGTAGAGCAGCCCCAGCATTTT. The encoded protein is CASSQEQGVEQPQHF.

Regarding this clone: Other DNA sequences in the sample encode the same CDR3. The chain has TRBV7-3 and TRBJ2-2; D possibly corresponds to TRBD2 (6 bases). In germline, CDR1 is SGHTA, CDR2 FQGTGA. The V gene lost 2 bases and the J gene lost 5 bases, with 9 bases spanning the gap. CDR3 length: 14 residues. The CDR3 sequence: CASSLSGGTGELFF. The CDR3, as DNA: TGTGCCAGCAGCTTATCCGGGGGAACCGGGGAGCTGTTTTTT.

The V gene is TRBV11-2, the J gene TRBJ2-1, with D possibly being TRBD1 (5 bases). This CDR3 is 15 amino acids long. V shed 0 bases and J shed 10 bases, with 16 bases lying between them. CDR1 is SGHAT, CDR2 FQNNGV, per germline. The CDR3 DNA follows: TGTGCCAGCAGCTTAGACCAGGGCGCTAGGCGGGAGCAGTTCTTC. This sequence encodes CASSLDQGARREQFF. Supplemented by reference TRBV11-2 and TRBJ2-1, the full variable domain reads EAGVAQSPRYKIIEKRQSVAFWCNPISGHATLYWYQQILGQGPKLLIQFQNNGVVDDSQLPKDRFSAERLKGVDSTLKIQPAKLEDSAVYLCASSLDQGARREQFFGPGTRLTVL.

The chain's CDR3 is CASIDREGWTGISTDTQYF. DNA for the CDR3: TGTGCCAGCATCGATCGGGAAGGGTGGACAGGTATAAGCACAGATACGCAGTATTTT. The chain recombines TRBV5-5 with TRBJ2-3; TRBD1 aligns across 7 bases. This CDR3 spans 19 amino acids. With 6 bases clipped from V and 0 bases from J, the junction kept 19 bases outside the gene matches. Per germline, CDR1 SGHKS and CDR2 YYEKEE (reference sequence).

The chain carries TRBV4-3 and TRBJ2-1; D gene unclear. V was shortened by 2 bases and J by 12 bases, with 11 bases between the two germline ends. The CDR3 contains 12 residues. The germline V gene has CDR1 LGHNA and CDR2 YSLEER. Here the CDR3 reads CASSQNLGLQFF. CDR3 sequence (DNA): TGCGCCAGCAGCCAAAATCTCGGTTTGCAGTTCTTC.

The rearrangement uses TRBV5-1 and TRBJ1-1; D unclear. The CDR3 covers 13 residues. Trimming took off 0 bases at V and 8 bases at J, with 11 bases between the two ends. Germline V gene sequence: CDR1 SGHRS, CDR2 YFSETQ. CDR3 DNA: TGCGCCAGCAGCTTGGCCGGGAGGGAGGAAGCTTTCTTT. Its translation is CASSLAGREEAFF.

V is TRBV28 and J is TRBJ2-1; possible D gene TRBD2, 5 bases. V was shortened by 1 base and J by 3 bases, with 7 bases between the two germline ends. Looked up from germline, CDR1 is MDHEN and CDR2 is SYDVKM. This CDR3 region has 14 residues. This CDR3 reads CASSLFGNYNEQFF. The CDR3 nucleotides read TGTGCCAGCAGTTTATTCGGGAACTACAATGAGCAGTTCTTC.

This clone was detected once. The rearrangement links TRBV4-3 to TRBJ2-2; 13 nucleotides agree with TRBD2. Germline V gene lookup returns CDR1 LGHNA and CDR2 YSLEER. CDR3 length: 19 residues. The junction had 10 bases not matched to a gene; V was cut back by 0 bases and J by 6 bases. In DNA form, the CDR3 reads TGCGCCAGCAGCCAAGATAAGTTAGGACTAGCGGGAGTTGCCGGGGAGCTGTTTTTT. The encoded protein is CASSQDKLGLAGVAGELFF.

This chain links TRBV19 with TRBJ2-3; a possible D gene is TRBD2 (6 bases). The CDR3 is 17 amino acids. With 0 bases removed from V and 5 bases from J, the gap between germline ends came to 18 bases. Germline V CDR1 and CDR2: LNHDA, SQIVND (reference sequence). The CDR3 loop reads CASSIERVGERVDTQYF. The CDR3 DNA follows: TGTGCCAGTAGTATAGAGCGAGTGGGGGAGCGGGTAGATACGCAGTATTTT.

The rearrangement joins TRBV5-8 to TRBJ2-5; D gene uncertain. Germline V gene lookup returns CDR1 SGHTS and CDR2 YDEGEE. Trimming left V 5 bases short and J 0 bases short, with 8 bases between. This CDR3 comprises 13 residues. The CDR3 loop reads CASRIRYQETQYF. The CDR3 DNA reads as TGTGCCAGCAGGATCCGGTACCAAGAGACCCAGTACTTC.

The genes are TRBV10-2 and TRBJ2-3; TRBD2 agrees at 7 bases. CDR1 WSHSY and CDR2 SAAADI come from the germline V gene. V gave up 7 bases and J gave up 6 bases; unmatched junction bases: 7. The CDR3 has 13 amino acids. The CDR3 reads CASTPGGIDTQYF. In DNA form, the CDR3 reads TGCGCCAGCACCCCCGGGGGGATTGATACGCAGTATTTT.

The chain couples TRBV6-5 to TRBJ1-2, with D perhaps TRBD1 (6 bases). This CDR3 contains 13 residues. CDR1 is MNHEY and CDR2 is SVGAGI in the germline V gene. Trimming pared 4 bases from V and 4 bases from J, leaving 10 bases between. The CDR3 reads CASSSTGSYGYTF. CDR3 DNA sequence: TGTGCCAGCAGTTCGACAGGCTCCTATGGCTACACCTTC.

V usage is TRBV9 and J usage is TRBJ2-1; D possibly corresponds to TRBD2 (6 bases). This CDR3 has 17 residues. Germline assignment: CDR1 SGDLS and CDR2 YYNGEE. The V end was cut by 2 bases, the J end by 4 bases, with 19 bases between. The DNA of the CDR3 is TGTGCCAGCAGCGTCATGTCACGGACTACCTTATACAATGAGCAGTTCTTC. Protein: CASSVMSRTTLYNEQFF.

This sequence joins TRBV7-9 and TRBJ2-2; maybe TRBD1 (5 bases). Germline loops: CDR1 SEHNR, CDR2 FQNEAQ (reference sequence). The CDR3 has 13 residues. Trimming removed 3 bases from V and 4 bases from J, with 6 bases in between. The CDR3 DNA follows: TGTGCCAGCAGCTTCAGGGCCACCGGGGAGCTGTTTTTT. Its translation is CASSFRATGELFF.

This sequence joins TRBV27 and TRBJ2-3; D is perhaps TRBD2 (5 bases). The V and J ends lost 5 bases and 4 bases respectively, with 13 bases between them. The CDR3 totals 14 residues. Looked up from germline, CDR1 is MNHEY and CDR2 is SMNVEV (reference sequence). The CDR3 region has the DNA TGTGCCAGCAGTCGCGGGCCAACCCCAGATACGCAGTATTTT. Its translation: CASSRGPTPDTQYF.

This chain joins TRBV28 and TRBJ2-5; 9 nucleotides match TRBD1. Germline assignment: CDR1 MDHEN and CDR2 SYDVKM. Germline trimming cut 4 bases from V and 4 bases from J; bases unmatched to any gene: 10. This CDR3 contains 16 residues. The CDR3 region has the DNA TGTGCCAGCAGTTCCACCGGGACAGGGTGGGGAGAGACCCAGTACTTC. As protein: CASSSTGTGWGETQYF.

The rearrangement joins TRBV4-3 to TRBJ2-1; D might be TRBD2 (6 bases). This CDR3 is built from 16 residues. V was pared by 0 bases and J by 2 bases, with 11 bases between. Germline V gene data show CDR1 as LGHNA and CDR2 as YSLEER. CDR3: CASSQDGGIPYNEQFF. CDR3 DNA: TGCGCCAGCAGCCAAGATGGCGGGATCCCCTACAATGAGCAGTTCTTC.

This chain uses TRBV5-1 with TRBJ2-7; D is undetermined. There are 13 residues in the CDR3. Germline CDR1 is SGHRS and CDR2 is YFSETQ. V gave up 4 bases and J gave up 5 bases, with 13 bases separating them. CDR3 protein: CASSQRGLDEQYF. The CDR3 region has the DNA TGCGCCAGCAGCCAGCGAGGTCTCGACGAGCAGTACTTC.